This TCR beta chain is from a study of blood T cell repertoires in COVID-19. Study-level information: Samples of COVID-19 (acute and convalescent) were obtained from the United States, Italy and Spain. PBMCs, B-cell-depleted T cells, or T cells were the source of the cDNA or gDNA that made up the material.

The CDR3 loop spans 17 amino acids. V lost 6 bases and J lost 1, with 21 bases in between. Germline loops: CDR1 MNHEY, CDR2 SMNVEV (reference sequence). Authors' processing steps: For nucleated cells, counts were estimated from reference gene primer amplification. Sequencing was performed with immunoSEQ multiplex PCR; in TCRdb, only in-frame clones are kept and a portion is missing. The DNA gave D and trimming, while V, J and clone size come from that table. In the table there are some 670,000 clones, 75% to 90% of which are singletons. The sequence derives from a young woman with acute or convalescent COVID-19. Sequencing used peripheral blood. The chain carries TRBV27 and TRBJ1-1, with D perhaps matching TRBD1 (5 bases). The CDR3 loop reads CASRPSAGGRGNTEAFF. The CDR3, as DNA: TGTGCCAGCAGGCCATCGGCGGGGGGTAGAGGGAACACTGAAGCTTTCTTT.